This T cell receptor (beta chain) was captured in a study of regulatory T cells in long-lasting Graves disease. General study findings and limits: Accuracy may have suffered from the small sample size.

Time point noted: newly diagnosed GD, antithyroid drugs for less than 3 months. Extracted RNA from PBMCs served as the source of the TCR library. CDR3 length: 15 amino acids. Trimming at V came to 4 bases and at J to 3 bases, leaving 6 bases not matched to a gene. Germline V gives CDR1 KGHSH, CDR2 LQKENI. The sample holds many counts of this clonotype. Its specificity is unknown. Arm-PCR of CDR3 regions with iRepertoire HTBI primers generated TCR beta libraries. TCRdb itself ran the multiplex PCR reads through MiXCR, one entry per CDR3 protein. The data contain roughly 560,000 distinct CDR3 sequences, about 12% of them singletons. These data also featured in a second study, about T cells in Graves' hyperthyroidism and ophthalmopathy. This second report adds: The TCR CDR3 was amplified in a first-round RT-PCR using the HTBI primer set.

The TCR originated in a woman aged 25 to 39 with Graves disease. Sequenced here: peripheral blood mononuclear cells (PBMCs), sampled at new diagnosis, from a patient treated with antithyroid drugs. The genes are TRBV18 and TRBJ2-3, with 8 bases identical to TRBD1. DNA for the CDR3: TGTGCCAGCTCACAACGGACAGGGCGGACAGATACGCAGTATTTT. Translation: CASSQRTGRTDTQYF.